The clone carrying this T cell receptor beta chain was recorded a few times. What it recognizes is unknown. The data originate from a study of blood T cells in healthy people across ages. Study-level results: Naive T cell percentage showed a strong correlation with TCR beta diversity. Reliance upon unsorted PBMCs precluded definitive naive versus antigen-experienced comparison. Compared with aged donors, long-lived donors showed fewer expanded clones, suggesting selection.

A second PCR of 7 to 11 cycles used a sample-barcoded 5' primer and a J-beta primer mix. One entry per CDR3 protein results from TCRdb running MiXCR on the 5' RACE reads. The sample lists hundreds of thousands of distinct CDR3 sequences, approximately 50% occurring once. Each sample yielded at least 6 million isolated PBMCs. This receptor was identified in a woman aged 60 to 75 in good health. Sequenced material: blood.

Written as DNA, the CDR3 is TGTGCCAGCAGCTTCACCGGGACAGGGTCCCCTTCTGGGGCCAACGTCCTGACTTTC. As protein: CASSFTGTGSPSGANVLTF. The rearrangement uses TRBV5-6 and TRBJ2-6; TRBD1 agrees at 9 bases. The CDR3 is 19 amino acids. The J segment lost 1 base and the V segment lost 2 bases, leaving 10 bases of the junction unmatched. Germline V gives CDR1 SGHDT, CDR2 YYEEEE.